Sequencing of this TCR beta chain was carried out in a study of OX40 agonist ivuxolimab in advanced cancers. Overall study context: At around 81% male, the cohort had a mean age of 60 years, ranging from 23 to 79.

Comment on this clone: What it binds is not known.

The CDR3 contains 14 residues. Germline V gives CDR1 SQVTM, CDR2 ANQGSEA. V dropped 7 bases and J dropped 2 bases, with 15 bases sitting between them. Study-wide findings and caveats: Among some nonresponders, normalized T-cell clonal expansion was also low.

Clones were read by immunoSEQ multiplex PCR, and TCRdb kept only the in-frame ones, dropping some. Seen here are 80,000 or so clones, over 85% observed once, and the top ten hold 0.32%. This rearrangement joins TRBV29-1 to TRBJ2-1; no clear D gene. This specimen consisted of CD4+ or CD8+ T cells sorted from blood, obtained in a trial of the OX40 agonist ivuxolimab. This clonotype originated in an adult with an advanced solid tumor such as melanoma, head and neck, liver or kidney cancer. The CDR3 region has the DNA TGCAGCGCCTACATAAAAAACACCTACAATGAGCAGTTCTTC. Protein: CSAYIKNTYNEQFF.